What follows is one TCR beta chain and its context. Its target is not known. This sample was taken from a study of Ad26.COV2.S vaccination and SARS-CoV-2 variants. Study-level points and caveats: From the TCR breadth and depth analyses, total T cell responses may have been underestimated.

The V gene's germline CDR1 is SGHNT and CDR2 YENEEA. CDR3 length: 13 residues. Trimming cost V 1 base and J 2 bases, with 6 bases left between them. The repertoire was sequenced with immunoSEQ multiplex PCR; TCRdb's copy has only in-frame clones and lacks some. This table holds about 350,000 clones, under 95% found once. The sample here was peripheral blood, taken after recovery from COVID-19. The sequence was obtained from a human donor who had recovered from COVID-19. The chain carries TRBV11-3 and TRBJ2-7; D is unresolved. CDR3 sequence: CASSLAGTYEQYF. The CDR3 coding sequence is TGTGCCAGCAGCTTAGCCGGAACCTACGAGCAGTACTTC.